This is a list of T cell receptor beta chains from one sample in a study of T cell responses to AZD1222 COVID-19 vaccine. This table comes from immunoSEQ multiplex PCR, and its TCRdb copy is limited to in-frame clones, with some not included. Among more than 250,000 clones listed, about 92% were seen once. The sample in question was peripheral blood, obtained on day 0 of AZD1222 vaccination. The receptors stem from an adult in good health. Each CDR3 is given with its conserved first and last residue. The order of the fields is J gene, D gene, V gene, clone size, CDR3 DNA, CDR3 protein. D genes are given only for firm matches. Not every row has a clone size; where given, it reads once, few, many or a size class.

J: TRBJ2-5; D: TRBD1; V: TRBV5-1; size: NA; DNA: TGCGCCAGCAGCTTGGAGGATTTTCAGGGGGCCCAGTACTTC; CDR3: CASSLEDFQGAQYF
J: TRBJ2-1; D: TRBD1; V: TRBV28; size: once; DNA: TGTGCCAGCAGTCTCCAGGGGGCCGTTTGGGACAATGAGCAGTTCTTC; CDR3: CASSLQGAVWDNEQFF
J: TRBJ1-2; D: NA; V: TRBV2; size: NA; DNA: TGTGCCAGCAGTGCGACAACTAACTATGGCTACACCTTC; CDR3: CASSATTNYGYTF
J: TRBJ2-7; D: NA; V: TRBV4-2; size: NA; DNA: TGTGCCAGCAGCCAAGACGGTCGGGGAAGGGGATCCTACGAGCAGTACTTC; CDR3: CASSQDGRGRGSYEQYF
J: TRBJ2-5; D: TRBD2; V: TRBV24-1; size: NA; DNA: TGTGCCACCAGTGCCGCGACTAGCGGGAGGGGTGAGACCCAGTACTTC; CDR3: CATSAATSGRGETQYF
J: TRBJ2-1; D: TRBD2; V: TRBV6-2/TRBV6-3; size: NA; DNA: TGTGCCAGCAGCATCCCTCTAGCGGGTGCGTCAAATGAGCAGTTCTTC; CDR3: CASSIPLAGASNEQFF
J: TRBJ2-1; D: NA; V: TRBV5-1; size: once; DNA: TGCGCCAGCAGCTTGGACGGGATTCCTCGCCATGAGCAGTTCTTC; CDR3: CASSLDGIPRHEQFF
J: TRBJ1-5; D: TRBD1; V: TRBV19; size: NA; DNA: TGTGCCAGTAGTCTACAGGGGGATCAGCCCCAGCATTTT; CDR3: CASSLQGDQPQHF
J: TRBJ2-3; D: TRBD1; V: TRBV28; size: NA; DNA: TGTGCCAGCAACTCGGCCGACAGGGGGTTCACAGATACGCAGTATTTT; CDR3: CASNSADRGFTDTQYF
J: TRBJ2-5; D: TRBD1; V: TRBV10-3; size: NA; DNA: TGTGCCATCAGTGAGTCTCCGGGACAGAAACAAGAGACCCAGTACTTC; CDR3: CAISESPGQKQETQYF
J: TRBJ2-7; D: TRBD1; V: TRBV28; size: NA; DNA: TGTGCCAGCAGTCTGGGGACAGGGTACGAGCAGTACTTC; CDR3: CASSLGTGYEQYF
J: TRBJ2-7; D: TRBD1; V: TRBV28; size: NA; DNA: TGTGCCAGCAGATCGGGGACAGGGTGGTCTTACGAGCAGTACTTC; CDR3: CASRSGTGWSYEQYF